The clone carrying this T cell receptor beta chain was detected only a few times. What it binds is unknown. This entry belongs to a study of T cell repertoires in cytomegalovirus infection. Overall study context: Well-studied HLA-B-restricted epitopes and recently identified HLA-C-restricted epitopes of CMV were both used in the study. Carrying CMV and the relevant HLA type showed in public TCR beta signatures. Study findings and constraints: People with CMV and the relevant HLA were identified by cumulative public TCR beta family frequency. Within the response measured ex vivo, HLA-C-restricted CMV-specific TCR beta clonotypes were dominant.

TCRdb used MiXCR to reprocess the reads, holding one entry per CDR3 protein. The sample records about 280,000 distinct CDR3 sequences, 22% being singletons. The CDR3 runs 14 residues. V was cut by 3 bases and J by 4 bases, with 12 bases left in between. Looked up from germline, CDR1 is SGDLS and CDR2 is YYNGEE. The sample was cultured PBMCs, taken from culture after CMV antigen stimulation. This receptor was taken from a human donor in good health (CMV status not recorded). Some clones in this sample may be carry-over from other donors' samples. The V call is TRBV9, the J call TRBJ2-3, with D possibly being TRBD1 or TRBD2 (5 bases each). CDR3 sequence reads: CASSGLRGADTQYF. The CDR3 DNA reads TGTGCCAGCAGCGGACTTAGGGGAGCAGATACGCAGTATTTT.